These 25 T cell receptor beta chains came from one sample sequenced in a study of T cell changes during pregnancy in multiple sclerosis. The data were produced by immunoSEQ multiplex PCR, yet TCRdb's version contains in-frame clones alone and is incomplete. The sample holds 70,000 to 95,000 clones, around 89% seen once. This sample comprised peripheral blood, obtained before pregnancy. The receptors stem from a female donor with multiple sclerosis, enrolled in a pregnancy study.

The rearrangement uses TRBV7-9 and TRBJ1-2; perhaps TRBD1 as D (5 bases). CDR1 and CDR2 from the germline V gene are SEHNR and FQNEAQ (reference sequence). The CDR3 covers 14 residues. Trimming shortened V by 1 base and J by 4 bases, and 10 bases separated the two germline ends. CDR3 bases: TGTGCCAGCAGCTTAGGGGGCGCTGGCTATGGCTACACCTTC. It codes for CASSLGGAGYGYTF.

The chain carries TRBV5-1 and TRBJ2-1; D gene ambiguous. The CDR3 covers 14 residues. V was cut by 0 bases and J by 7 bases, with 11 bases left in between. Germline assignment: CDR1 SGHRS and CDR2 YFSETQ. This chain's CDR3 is CASSLEASGNEQFF. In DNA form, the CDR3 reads TGCGCCAGCAGCTTGGAAGCTAGTGGGAATGAGCAGTTCTTC.

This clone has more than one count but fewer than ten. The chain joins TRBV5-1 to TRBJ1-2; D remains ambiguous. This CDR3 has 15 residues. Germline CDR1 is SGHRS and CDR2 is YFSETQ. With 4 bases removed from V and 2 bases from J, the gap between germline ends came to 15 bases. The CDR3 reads CASSLTSTQNYGYTF. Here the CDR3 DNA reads TGCGCCAGCAGCCTCACAAGTACCCAAAACTATGGCTACACCTTC.

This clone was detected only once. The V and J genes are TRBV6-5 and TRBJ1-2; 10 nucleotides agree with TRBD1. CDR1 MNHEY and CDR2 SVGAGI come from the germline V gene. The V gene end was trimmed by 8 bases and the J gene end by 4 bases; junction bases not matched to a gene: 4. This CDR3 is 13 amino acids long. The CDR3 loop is CASRGDRGYGYTF. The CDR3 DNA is TGTGCCAGCCGGGGGGACAGGGGCTATGGCTACACCTTC.

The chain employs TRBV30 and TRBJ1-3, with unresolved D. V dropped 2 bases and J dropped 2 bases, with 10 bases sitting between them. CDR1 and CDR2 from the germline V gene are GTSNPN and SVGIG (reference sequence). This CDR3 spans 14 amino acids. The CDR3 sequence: CAWSLAPTGNTIYF. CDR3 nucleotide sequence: TGTGCCTGGAGTCTTGCGCCGACTGGAAACACCATATATTTT.

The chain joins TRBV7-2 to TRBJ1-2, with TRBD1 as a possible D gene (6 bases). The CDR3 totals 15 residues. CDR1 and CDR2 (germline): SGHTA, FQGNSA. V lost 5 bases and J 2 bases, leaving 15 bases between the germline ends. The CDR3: CASSPNRVQNYGYTF. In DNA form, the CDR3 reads TGTGCCAGCAGCCCGAACAGGGTTCAAAACTATGGCTACACCTTC.

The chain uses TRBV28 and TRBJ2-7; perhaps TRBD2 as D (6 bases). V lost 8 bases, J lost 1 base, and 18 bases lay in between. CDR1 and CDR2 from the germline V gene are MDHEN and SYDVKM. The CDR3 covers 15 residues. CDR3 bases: TGTGCCAGCCCTCCCCCCGGGACTTTATCCTACGAGCAGTACTTC. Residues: CASPPPGTLSYEQYF.

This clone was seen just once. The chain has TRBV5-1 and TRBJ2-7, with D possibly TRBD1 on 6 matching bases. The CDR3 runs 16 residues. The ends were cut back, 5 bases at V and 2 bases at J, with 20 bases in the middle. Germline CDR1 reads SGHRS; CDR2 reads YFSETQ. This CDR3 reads CASRLYSGTRAYEQYF. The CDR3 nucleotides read TGCGCCAGCAGACTTTACTCCGGGACACGAGCCTACGAGCAGTACTTC.

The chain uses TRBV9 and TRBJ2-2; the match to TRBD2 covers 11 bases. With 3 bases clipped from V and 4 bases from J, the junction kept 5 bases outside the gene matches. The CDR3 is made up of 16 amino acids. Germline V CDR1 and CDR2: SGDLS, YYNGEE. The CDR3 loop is CASSARLAGLTGELFF. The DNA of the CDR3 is TGTGCCAGCAGCGCCAGACTAGCGGGGCTCACCGGGGAGCTGTTTTTT.

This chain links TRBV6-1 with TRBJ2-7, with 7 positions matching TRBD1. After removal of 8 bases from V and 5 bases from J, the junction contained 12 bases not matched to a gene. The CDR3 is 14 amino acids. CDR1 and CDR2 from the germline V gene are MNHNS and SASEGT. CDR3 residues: CASARNLQGNEQYF. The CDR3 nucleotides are TGTGCCAGCGCCAGGAATTTACAGGGGAACGAGCAGTACTTC.

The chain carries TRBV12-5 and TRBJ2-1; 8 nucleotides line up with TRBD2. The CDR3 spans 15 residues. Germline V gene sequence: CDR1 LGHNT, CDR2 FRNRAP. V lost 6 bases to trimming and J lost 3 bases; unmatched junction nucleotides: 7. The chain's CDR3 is CASGVSGVNYNEQFF. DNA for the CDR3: TGTGCTAGTGGGGTTAGCGGGGTAAACTACAATGAGCAGTTCTTC.

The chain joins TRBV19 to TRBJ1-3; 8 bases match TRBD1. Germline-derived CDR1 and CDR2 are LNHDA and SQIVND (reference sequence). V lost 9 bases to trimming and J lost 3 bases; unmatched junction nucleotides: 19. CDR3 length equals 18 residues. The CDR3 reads CARSMGSYQGAFGNTIYF. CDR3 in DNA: TGTGCCAGGTCCATGGGTTCATATCAGGGGGCGTTTGGAAACACCATATATTTT.

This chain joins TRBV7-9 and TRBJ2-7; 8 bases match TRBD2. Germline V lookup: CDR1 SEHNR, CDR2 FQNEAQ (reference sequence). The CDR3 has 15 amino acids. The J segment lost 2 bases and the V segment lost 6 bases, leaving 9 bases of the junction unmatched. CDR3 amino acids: CASSPHGGAAYEQYF. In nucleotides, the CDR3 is TGTGCCAGCAGTCCCCACGGGGGGGCGGCCTACGAGCAGTACTTC.

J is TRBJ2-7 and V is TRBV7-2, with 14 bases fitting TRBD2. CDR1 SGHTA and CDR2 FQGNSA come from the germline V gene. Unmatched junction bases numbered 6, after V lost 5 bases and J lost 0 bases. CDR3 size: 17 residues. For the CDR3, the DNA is TGTGCCAGCAGCCAGGGACTAGCGGGGGACCTCTCCTACGAGCAGTACTTC. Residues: CASSQGLAGDLSYEQYF.

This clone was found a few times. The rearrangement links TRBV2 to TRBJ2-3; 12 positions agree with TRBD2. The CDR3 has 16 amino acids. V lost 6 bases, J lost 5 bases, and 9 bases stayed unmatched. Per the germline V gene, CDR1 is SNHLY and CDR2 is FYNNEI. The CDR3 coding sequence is TGTGCCAGCAGGGTAGGACTAGCGGGGTCGAGAGATACGCAGTATTTT. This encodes CASRVGLAGSRDTQYF.

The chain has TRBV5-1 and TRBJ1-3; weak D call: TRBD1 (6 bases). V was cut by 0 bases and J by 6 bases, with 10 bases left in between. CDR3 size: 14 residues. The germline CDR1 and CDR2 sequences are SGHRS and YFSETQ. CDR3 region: CASSLDRAENTIYF. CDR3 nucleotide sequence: TGCGCCAGCAGCTTGGACAGGGCGGAAAACACCATATATTTT.

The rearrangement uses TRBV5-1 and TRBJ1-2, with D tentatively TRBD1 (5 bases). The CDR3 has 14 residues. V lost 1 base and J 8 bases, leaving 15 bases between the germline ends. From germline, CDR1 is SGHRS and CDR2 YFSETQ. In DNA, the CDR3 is TGCGCCAGCAGCTTGTTCGGAGGGGCAGGCGGCTACACCTTC. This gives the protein CASSLFGGAGGYTF.

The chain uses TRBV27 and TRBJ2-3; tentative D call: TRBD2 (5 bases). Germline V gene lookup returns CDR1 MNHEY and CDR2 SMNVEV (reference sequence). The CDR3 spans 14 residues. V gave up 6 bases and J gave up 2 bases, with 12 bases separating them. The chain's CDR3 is CASRWTPDTDTQYF. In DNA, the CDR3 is TGTGCCAGCAGATGGACTCCCGACACAGATACGCAGTATTTT.

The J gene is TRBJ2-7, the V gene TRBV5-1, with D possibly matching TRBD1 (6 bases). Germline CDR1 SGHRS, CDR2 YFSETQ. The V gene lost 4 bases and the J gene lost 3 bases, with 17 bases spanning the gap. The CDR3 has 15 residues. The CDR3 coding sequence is TGCGCCAGCAGCGTGGGGACAAGGACACGCTACGAGCAGTACTTC. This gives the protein CASSVGTRTRYEQYF.

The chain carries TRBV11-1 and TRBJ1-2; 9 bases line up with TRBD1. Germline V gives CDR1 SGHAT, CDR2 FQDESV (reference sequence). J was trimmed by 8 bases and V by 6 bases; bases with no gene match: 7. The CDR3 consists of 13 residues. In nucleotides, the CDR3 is TGTGCCAGCAGTTCCTGGACAGGGGTCGGCTACACCTTC. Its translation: CASSSWTGVGYTF. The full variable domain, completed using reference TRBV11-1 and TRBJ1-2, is EAEVAQSPRYKITEKSQAVAFWCDPISGHATLYWYRQILGQGPELLVQFQDESVVDDSQLPKDRFSAERLKGVDSTLKIQPAELGDSAMYLCASSSWTGVGYTFGSGTRLTVV.

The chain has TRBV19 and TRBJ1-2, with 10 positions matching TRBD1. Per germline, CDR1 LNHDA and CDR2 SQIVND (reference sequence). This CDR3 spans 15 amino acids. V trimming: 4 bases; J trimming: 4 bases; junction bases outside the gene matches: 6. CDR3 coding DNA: TGTGCCAGTAGTACGGACAGGGGGGCGGTCTATGGCTACACCTTC. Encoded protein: CASSTDRGAVYGYTF. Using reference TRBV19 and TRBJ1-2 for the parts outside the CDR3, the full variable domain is DGGITQSPKYLFRKEGQNVTLSCEQNLNHDAMYWYRQDPGQGLRLIYYSQIVNDFQKGDIAEGYSVSREKKESFPLTVTSAQKNPTAFYLCASSTDRGAVYGYTFGSGTRLTVV.

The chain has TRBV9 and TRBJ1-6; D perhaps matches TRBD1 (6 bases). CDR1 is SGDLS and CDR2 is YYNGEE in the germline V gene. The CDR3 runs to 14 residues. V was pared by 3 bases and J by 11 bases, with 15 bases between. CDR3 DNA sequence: TGTGCCAGCAGCGCCCCCACCAGGGGAACACCCCTCCACTTT. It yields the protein CASSAPTRGTPLHF. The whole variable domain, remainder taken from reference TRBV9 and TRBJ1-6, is DSGVTQTPKHLITATGQRVTLRCSPRSGDLSVYWYQQSLDQGLQFLIQYYNGEERAKGNILERFSAQQFPDLHSELNLSSLELGDSALYFCASSAPTRGTPLHFGNGTRLTVT.

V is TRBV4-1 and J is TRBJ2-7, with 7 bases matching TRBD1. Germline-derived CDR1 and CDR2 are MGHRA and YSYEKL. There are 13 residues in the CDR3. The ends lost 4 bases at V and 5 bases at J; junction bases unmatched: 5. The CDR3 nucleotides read TGCGCCAGCAGCCCCAGCACAGGGGACGAGCAGTACTTC. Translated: CASSPSTGDEQYF.

As DNA, the CDR3 is TGCAGTGCTAGGGGGACAGGGGGAGCTTTCTTT. Protein sequence: CSARGTGGAFF. V usage is TRBV20-1 and J usage is TRBJ1-1; 11 bases map to TRBD1. Unmatched junction bases numbered 1, after V lost 3 bases and J lost 10 bases. Germline V gives CDR1 DFQATT, CDR2 SNEGSKA (reference sequence). The CDR3 has 11 amino acids.

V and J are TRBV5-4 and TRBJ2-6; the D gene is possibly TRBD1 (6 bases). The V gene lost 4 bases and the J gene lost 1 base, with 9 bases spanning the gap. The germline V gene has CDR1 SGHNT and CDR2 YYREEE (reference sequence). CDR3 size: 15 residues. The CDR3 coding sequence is TGTGCCAGCAGCCGGACAGCTTCTGGGGCCAACGTCCTGACTTTC. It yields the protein CASSRTASGANVLTF.